The next 21 T cell receptor beta chains were all read from a single sample in a study of blood T cell repertoires in COVID-19 (dated by TCRdb to the early 2020s). Library method: the immunoSEQ multiplex PCR assay. The table comes from immuneACCESS by way of TCRdb, which keeps in-frame sequences with V and J called. Part of the clones is missing from these tables; in studies checked, under half for an unresolved V gene and the rest for unknown reasons. A total of about 240,000 clones appear in this sample, approximately 80% of them only once. The top ten clones comprise around 9.9% of the sample. The sequencing input was peripheral blood. Receptor source: an elderly woman with acute or convalescent COVID-19.

DNA for the CDR3: TGTGCCAGCACCTCCGAGGGCACCGGGGAGCTGTTTTTT. Its translation: CASTSEGTGELFF. This chain connects TRBV6-5 to TRBJ2-2, with D tentatively TRBD2 (5 bases). Germline values: CDR1 MNHEY, CDR2 SVGAGI. V was clipped by 7 bases and J by 4 bases, with 10 bases between them. This CDR3 is 13 amino acids long.

V usage is TRBV30 and J usage is TRBJ1-1, with D tentatively TRBD1 (5 bases). From germline, CDR1 is GTSNPN and CDR2 SVGIG (reference sequence). There are 11 residues in the CDR3. The V gene lost 3 bases and the J gene lost 10 bases, with 12 bases spanning the gap. CDR3 in amino acids: CAWSLQDVAFF. CDR3 bases: TGTGCCTGGAGCTTACAGGATGTAGCTTTCTTT.

J is TRBJ1-2 and V is TRBV19; TRBD1 is a possible D gene (6 bases). The CDR3 loop spans 14 amino acids. Trimming pared 6 bases from V and 7 bases from J, leaving 18 bases between. In germline, CDR1 is LNHDA, CDR2 SQIVND (reference sequence). CDR3 region: CASSPTELGGGYTF. Here the CDR3 DNA reads TGTGCCAGTAGCCCGACGGAACTAGGGGGTGGCTACACCTTC.

The gene calls are TRBV6-5 and TRBJ2-3, with D possibly being TRBD1 (5 bases). The CDR3 contains 13 residues. V was pared by 4 bases and J by 3 bases, with 8 bases between. CDR1 is MNHEY, CDR2 SVGAGI, per germline. This CDR3 is CASSSDRTDTQYF. The CDR3 nucleotides are TGTGCCAGCAGTTCCGACAGAACAGATACGCAGTATTTT.

The CDR3 region has the DNA TGTGCCAGCAGCCAGAAGGGATCTCCTGCGGGGGCCGTGAGCTCCTACAATGAGCAGTTCTTC. This encodes CASSQKGSPAGAVSSYNEQFF. The J gene is TRBJ2-1, the V gene TRBV3-1 (or the pseudogene TRBV3-2), with D tentatively TRBD2 (7 bases). This CDR3 is 21 amino acids long. V was clipped by 3 bases and J by 0 bases, with 27 bases between them. The V gene's germline CDR1 is LGHDT and CDR2 YNNKEL (reference sequence).

The chain employs TRBV7-3 and TRBJ2-5; 7 nucleotides align to TRBD2. J lost 5 bases, V lost 4 bases, and 4 bases had no gene match. The germline gives CDR1 SGHTA, CDR2 FQGTGA. CDR3 length: 13 residues. CDR3 sequence: CASSSSGEETQYF. CDR3 coding DNA: TGTGCCAGCAGCTCCAGCGGGGAGGAGACCCAGTACTTC.

This clone was found a few times. This chain links TRBV15 with TRBJ2-7; D may be TRBD2 (5 bases). From germline, CDR1 is LNHNV and CDR2 YYDKDF (reference sequence). Trimming removed 0 bases at V and 5 bases at J, with 20 bases between. The CDR3 totals 17 residues. CDR3 DNA: TGTGCCACCAGCAGAGATCGGAGGTGGCCAGCCACGGACGAGCAGTACTTC. Translated: CATSRDRRWPATDEQYF.

V is TRBV2 and J is TRBJ1-3; 10 nucleotides agree with TRBD1. This CDR3 comprises 17 residues. With 2 bases clipped from V and 2 bases from J, the junction kept 6 bases outside the gene matches. In germline, CDR1 is SNHLY, CDR2 FYNNEI. In DNA form, the CDR3 reads TGTGCCAGCAGTGAATTTGGAGGACAGGGGGCTGGAAACACCATATATTTT. Protein: CASSEFGGQGAGNTIYF.

This clone was detected many times. The chain has TRBV2 and TRBJ2-7; 7 bases map to TRBD1. Germline loops: CDR1 SNHLY, CDR2 FYNNEI. The CDR3 sequence is 13 residues long. V shed 6 bases and J 3 bases; nucleotides not matched to a gene: 5. CDR3 nucleotides: TGTGCCAGCAGGTGGGCAGGGGGCTACGAGCAGTACTTC. It encodes CASRWAGGYEQYF.

V usage is TRBV5-1 and J usage is TRBJ2-2; no clear D. This CDR3 is 14 amino acids long. The germline gives CDR1 SGHRS, CDR2 YFSETQ. Trimming removed 0 bases from V and 1 base from J, with 4 bases in between. CDR3 loop: CASSLGRNTGELFF. In nucleotides, the CDR3 is TGCGCCAGCAGCTTGGGTCGGAACACCGGGGAGCTGTTTTTT. The entire variable domain, with the rest obtained from reference TRBV5-1 and TRBJ2-2, is as follows: KAGVTQTPRYLIKTRGQQVTLSCSPISGHRSVSWYQQTPGQGLQFLFEYFSETQRNKGNFPGRFSGRQFSNSRSEMNVSTLELGDSALYLCASSLGRNTGELFFGEGSRLTVL.

The CDR3 is CASTLAGQGGNTEAFF. The CDR3 region has the DNA TGCGCCAGCACCCTCGCGGGACAGGGAGGGAACACTGAAGCTTTCTTT. The V and J genes are TRBV5-1 and TRBJ1-1, with TRBD1 matching 9 bases. Germline CDR1 SGHRS, CDR2 YFSETQ. CDR3 size: 16 residues. Losses at the gene ends were 6 bases for V and 1 base for J; bases not matched to a gene: 10.

The chain carries TRBV9 and TRBJ1-6; maybe TRBD1 (6 bases). The length of the CDR3 is 15 residues. V was clipped by 2 bases and J by 7 bases, with 13 bases between them. CDR1 and CDR2 from the germline V gene are SGDLS and YYNGEE. The CDR3 DNA reads TGTGCCAGCAGCGTGGACAGTCGACGGAATTCACCCCTCCACTTT. As protein: CASSVDSRRNSPLHF.

V usage is TRBV6-4 and J usage is TRBJ2-1; 9 nucleotides line up with TRBD2. V gave up 3 bases and J gave up 2 bases; unmatched junction bases: 2. The CDR3 totals 15 residues. The germline V gene encodes CDR1 MRHNA and CDR2 SNTAGT. CDR3 in amino acids: CASSEGGGAYNEQFF. The CDR3 DNA reads TGTGCCAGCAGTGAGGGCGGGGGGGCCTACAATGAGCAGTTCTTC.

J is TRBJ2-5 and V is TRBV12-5, with 7 bases identical to TRBD2. Germline CDR1 is LGHNT and CDR2 is FRNRAP. The CDR3 is made up of 14 amino acids. V shed 6 bases and J 5 bases; nucleotides not matched to a gene: 9. The CDR3 coding sequence is TGTGCTAGTGGACCAAGCGGGGTGTGGGAGACCCAGTACTTC. Its protein is CASGPSGVWETQYF.

The V and J genes are TRBV7-2 and TRBJ2-3; 7 bases line up with TRBD1. The CDR3 covers 13 residues. Germline CDR1 reads SGHTA; CDR2 reads FQGNSA. V lost 6 bases and J lost 3; bases outside the gene matches: 3. The CDR3 sequence: CASRGGGTDTQYF. CDR3 DNA: TGTGCCAGCAGAGGGGGCGGAACAGATACGCAGTATTTT.

This clone appeared once. The V call is TRBV13, the J call TRBJ2-7; 10 bases fit TRBD2. This CDR3 is 15 amino acids long. J was trimmed by 5 bases and V by 5 bases; bases with no gene match: 9. The germline V gene has CDR1 PRHDT and CDR2 FYEKMQ (reference sequence). CDR3 loop: CASSPRSGGANEQYF. DNA for the CDR3: TGTGCCAGCAGCCCGAGAAGCGGGGGGGCGAACGAGCAGTACTTC. Full variable domain (rest looked up from reference TRBV13 and TRBJ2-7): AAGVIQSPRHLIKEKRETATLKCYPIPRHDTVYWYQQGPGQDPQFLISFYEKMQSDKGSIPDRFSAQQFSDYHSELNMSSLELGDSALYFCASSPRSGGANEQYFGPGTRLTVT.

The genes are TRBV3-1 (or the pseudogene TRBV3-2) and TRBJ2-7; possibly TRBD2 for D (6 bases). Trimming stripped 4 bases from V and 6 bases from J, with 13 bases between. The CDR3 loop spans 13 amino acids. The germline CDR1 and CDR2 sequences are LGHDT and YNNKEL (reference sequence). Here the CDR3 DNA reads TGTGCCAGCAGCCCGCACCCGGGGGTCGAGCAGTACTTC. Its translation is CASSPHPGVEQYF.

The V gene is TRBV1, the J gene TRBJ2-1; the table's D call, TRBD2, has no DNA check behind it. TRBV1 is noted as a pseudogene. The CDR3 runs 12 residues. The CDR3 DNA reads TGCACTCTCCGGACTACATACAATGAGCAGTTCTTC. Translating it yields CTLRTTYNEQFF.

This clone was counted once. The rearrangement joins TRBV28 to TRBJ2-1; D unclear. Trimming removed 6 bases from V and 14 bases from J, with 17 bases in between. Germline CDR1 and CDR2: MDHEN and SYDVKM. The CDR3 totals 12 residues. The chain's CDR3 is CASSPWPLREFF. The CDR3 coding sequence is TGTGCCAGCAGCCCATGGCCCCTTCGGGAGTTCTTC. The full variable domain, its missing parts supplied by reference TRBV28 and TRBJ2-1, is DVKVTQSSRYLVKRTGEKVFLECVQDMDHENMFWYRQDPGLGLRLIYFSYDVKMKEKGDIPEGYSVSREKKERFSLILESASTNQTSMYLCASSPWPLREFFGPGTRLTVL.

The chain carries TRBV20-1 and TRBJ1-6, with 7 bases lining up with TRBD1. CDR1 is DFQATT, CDR2 SNEGSKA, per germline (reference sequence). This CDR3 has 15 amino acids. Trimming removed 3 bases from V and 7 bases from J; junction bases left unmatched: 9. CDR3 sequence reads: CSASRDSSRNSPLHF. The CDR3 DNA follows: TGCAGTGCTAGTCGGGACAGTAGTCGGAATTCACCCCTCCACTTT.

This clone has only a few counts. This rearrangement joins TRBV7-9 to TRBJ2-3; no definite D call. In germline, CDR1 is SEHNR, CDR2 FQNEAQ (reference sequence). The CDR3 loop spans 11 amino acids. The ends were cut back, 3 bases at V and 8 bases at J, with 6 bases in the middle. Here the CDR3 reads CASSFAATQYF. The CDR3 nucleotides read TGTGCCAGCAGCTTCGCGGCTACGCAGTATTTT.